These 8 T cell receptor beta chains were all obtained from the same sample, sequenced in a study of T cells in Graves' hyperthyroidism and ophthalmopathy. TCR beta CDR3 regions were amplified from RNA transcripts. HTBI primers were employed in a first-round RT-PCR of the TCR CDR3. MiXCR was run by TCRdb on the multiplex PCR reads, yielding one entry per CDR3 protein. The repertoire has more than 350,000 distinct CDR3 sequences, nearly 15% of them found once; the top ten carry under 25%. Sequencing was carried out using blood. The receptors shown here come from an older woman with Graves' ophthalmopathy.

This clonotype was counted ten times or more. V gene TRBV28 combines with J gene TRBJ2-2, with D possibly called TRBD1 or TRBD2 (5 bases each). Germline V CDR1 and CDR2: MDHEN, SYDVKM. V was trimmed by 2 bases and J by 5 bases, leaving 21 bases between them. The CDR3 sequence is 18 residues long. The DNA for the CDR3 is TGTGCCAGCAGTTTACAAGGGGTAGGGCCCCGAGGGACCGGGGAGCTGTTTTTT. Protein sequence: CASSLQGVGPRGTGELFF. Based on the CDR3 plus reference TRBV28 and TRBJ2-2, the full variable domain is DVKVTQSSRYLVKRTGEKVFLECVQDMDHENMFWYRQDPGLGLRLIYFSYDVKMKEKGDIPEGYSVSREKKERFSLILESASTNQTSMYLCASSLQGVGPRGTGELFFGEGSRLTVL.

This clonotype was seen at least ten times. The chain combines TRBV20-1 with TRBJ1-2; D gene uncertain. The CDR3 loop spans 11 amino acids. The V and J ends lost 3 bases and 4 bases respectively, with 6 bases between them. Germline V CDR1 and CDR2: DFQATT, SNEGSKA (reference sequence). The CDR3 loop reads CSASTAYGYTF. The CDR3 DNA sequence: TGCAGTGCTAGTACAGCCTATGGCTACACCTTC.

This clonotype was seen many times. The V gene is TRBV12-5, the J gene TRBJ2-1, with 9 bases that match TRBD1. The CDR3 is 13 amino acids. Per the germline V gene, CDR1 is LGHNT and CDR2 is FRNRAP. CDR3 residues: CATGTGTYNEQFF. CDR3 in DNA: TGTGCAACCGGGACAGGGACCTACAATGAGCAGTTCTTC.

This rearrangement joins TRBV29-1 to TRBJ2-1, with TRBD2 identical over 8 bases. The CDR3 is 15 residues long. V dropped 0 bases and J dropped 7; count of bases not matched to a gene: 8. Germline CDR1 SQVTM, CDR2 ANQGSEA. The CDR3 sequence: CSVEDLREVWNEQFF. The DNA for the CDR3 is TGCAGCGTTGAAGATCTGCGGGAGGTTTGGAATGAGCAGTTCTTC.

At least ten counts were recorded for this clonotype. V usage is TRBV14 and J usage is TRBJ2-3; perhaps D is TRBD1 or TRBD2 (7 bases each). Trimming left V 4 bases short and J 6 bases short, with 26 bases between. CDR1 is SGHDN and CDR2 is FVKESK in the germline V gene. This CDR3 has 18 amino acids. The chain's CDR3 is CASSRRAGGTVPTDTQYF. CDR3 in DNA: TGTGCCAGCAGCCGACGAGCCGGGGGGACAGTACCCACGGATACGCAGTATTTT. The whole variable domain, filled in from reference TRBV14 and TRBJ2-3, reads EAGVTQFPSHSVIEKGQTVTLRCDPISGHDNLYWYRRVMGKEIKFLLHFVKESKQDESGMPNNRFLAERTGGTYSTLKVQPAELEDSGVYFCASSRRAGGTVPTDTQYFGPGTRLTVL.

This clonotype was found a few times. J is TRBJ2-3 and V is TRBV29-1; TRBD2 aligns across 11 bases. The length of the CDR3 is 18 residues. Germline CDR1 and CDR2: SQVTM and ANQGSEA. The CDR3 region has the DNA TGCGGTTACACCCGACTAGCGGGATCGGGGGTCGTCACAGATACGCAGTATTTT. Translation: CGYTRLAGSGVVTDTQYF.

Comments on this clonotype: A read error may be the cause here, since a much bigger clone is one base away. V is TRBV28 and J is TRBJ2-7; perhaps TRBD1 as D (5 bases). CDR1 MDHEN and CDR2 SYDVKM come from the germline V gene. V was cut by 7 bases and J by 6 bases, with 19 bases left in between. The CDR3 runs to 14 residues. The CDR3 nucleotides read TGTGCCAGCACCCGGAGCCCAGGGCGCTGCGAGCAGTACTTC. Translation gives CASTRSPGRCEQYF.

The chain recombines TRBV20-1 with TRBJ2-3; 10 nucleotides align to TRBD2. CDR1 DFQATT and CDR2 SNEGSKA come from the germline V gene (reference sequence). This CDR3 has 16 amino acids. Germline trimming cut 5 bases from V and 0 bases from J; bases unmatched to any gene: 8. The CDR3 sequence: CSAPPRTSGSTDTQYF. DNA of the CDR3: TGCAGTGCTCCACCTCGGACTAGCGGTAGCACAGATACGCAGTATTTT.